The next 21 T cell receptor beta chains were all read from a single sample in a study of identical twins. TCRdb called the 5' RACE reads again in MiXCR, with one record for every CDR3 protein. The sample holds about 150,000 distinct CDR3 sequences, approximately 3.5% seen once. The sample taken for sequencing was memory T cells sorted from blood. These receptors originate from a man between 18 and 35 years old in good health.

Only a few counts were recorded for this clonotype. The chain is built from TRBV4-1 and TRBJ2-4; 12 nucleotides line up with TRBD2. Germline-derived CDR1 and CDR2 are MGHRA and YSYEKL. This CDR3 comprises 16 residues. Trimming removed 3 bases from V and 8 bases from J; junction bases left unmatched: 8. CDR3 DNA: TGCGCCAGCAGCCAGCTAGCGGGAGGGCCGGTTGACATTCAGTACTTC. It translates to CASSQLAGGPVDIQYF.

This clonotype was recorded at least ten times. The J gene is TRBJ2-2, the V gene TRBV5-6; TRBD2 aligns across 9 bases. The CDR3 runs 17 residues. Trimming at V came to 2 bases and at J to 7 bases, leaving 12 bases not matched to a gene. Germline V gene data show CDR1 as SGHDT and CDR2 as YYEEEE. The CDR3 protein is CASSLGSLAGVHGELFF. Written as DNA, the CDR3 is TGTGCCAGCAGCTTAGGATCGTTAGCGGGAGTACACGGGGAGCTGTTTTTT.

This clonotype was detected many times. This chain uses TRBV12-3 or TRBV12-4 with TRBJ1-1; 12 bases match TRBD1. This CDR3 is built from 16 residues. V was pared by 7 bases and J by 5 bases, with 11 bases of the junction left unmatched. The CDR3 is CASTWGTGGAGTEAFF. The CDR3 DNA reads TGTGCCAGCACCTGGGGGACAGGGGGCGCGGGGACTGAAGCTTTCTTT.

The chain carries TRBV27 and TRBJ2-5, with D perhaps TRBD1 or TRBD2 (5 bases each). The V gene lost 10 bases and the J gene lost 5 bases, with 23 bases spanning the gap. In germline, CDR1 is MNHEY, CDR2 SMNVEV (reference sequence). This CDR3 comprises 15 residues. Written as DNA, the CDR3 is TGTGCCAACAATAGGTACCGGGGCGAGGGGGAGACCCAGTACTTC. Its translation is CANNRYRGEGETQYF.

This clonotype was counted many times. CDR3 in amino acids: CASSLSPRETQYF. The CDR3 nucleotides are TGTGCCAGCAGTTTATCGCCTCGCGAGACCCAGTACTTC. This chain connects TRBV27 to TRBJ2-5; D unclear. V lost 0 bases, J lost 5 bases, and 7 bases lay in between. Germline V lookup: CDR1 MNHEY, CDR2 SMNVEV (reference sequence). The CDR3 length is 13 residues.

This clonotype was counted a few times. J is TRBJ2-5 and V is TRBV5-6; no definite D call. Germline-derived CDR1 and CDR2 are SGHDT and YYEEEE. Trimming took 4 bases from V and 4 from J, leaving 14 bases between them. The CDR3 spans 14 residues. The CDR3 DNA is TGTGCCAGCAGCCCGCAGGCATTGGGAGAGACCCAGTACTTC. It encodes CASSPQALGETQYF.

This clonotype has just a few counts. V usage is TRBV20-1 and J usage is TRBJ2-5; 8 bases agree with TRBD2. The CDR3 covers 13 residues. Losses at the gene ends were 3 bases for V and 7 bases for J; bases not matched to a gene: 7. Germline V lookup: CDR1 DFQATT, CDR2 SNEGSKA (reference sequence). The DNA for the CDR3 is TGCAGTGCTAGCCGGGCCCGGGGGGGGACCCAGTACTTC. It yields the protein CSASRARGGTQYF.

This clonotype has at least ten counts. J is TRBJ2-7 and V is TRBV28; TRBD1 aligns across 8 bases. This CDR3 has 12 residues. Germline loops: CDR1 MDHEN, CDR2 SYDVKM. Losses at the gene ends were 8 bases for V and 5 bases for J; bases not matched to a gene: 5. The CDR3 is CASRQGRNEQYV. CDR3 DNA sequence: TGTGCCAGCCGACAGGGGAGGAACGAGCAGTACGTC.

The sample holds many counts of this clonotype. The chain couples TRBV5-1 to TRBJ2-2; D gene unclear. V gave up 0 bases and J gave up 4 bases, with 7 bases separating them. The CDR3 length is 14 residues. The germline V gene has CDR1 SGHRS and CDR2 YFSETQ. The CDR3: CASSLDVVTGELFF. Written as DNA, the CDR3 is TGCGCCAGCAGCTTGGATGTGGTCACCGGGGAGCTGTTTTTT. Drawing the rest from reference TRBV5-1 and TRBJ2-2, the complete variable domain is KAGVTQTPRYLIKTRGQQVTLSCSPISGHRSVSWYQQTPGQGLQFLFEYFSETQRNKGNFPGRFSGRQFSNSRSEMNVSTLELGDSALYLCASSLDVVTGELFFGEGSRLTVL.

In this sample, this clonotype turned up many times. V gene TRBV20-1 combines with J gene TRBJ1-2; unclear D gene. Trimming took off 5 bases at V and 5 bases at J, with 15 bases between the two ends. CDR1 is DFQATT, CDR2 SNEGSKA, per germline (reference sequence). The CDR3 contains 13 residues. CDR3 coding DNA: TGCAGTGCTCAGGACCTTATGGGGTATGGCTACACCTTC. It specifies CSAQDLMGYGYTF.

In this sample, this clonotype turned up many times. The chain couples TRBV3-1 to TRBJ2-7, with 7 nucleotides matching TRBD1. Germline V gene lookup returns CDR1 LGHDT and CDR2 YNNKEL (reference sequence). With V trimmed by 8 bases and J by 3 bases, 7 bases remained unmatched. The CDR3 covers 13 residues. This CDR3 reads CASGRQGSYEQYV. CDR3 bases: TGTGCCAGCGGGCGACAGGGAAGCTACGAGCAGTACGTC.

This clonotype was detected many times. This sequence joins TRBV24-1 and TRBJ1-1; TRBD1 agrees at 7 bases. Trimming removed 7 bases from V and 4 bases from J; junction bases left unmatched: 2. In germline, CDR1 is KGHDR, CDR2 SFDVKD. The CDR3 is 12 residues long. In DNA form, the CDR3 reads TGTGCCACCAGCTCAGGGGGCACTGAAGCTTTCTTT. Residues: CATSSGGTEAFF.

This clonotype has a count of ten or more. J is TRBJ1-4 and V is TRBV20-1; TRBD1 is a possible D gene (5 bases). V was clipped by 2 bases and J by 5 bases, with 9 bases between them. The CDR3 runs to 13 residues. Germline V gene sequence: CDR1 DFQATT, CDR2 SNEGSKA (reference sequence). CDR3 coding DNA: TGCAGTGCTAGACGGGGCAGGAATGAAAAACTGTTTTTT. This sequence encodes CSARRGRNEKLFF.

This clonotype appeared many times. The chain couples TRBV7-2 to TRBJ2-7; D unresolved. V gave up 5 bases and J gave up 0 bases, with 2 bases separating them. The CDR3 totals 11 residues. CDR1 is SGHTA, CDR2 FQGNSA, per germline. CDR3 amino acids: CASSTSYEQYF. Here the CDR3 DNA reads TGTGCCAGCAGCACCTCCTACGAGCAGTACTTC.

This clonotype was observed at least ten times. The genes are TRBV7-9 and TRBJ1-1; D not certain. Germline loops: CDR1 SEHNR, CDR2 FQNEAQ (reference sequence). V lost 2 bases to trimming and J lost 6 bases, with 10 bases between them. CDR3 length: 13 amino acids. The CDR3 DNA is TGTGCCAGCAGCTTAAGGTTAGCGGCTGAAGCTTTCTTT. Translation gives CASSLRLAAEAFF.

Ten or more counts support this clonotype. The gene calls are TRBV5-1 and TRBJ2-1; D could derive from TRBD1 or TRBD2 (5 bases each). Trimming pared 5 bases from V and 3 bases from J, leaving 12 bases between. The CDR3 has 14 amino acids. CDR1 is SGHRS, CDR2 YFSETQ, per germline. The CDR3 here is CASSLGTGYNEQFF. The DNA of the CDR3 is TGCGCCAGCAGTCTCGGGACCGGCTACAATGAGCAGTTCTTC.

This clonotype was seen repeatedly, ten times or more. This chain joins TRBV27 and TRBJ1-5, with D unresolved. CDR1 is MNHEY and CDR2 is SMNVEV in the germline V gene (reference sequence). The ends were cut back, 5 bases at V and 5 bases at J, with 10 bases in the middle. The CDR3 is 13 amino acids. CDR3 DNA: TGTGCCAGCAGTAGGTCGGCCTATCAGCCCCAGCATTTT. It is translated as CASSRSAYQPQHF.

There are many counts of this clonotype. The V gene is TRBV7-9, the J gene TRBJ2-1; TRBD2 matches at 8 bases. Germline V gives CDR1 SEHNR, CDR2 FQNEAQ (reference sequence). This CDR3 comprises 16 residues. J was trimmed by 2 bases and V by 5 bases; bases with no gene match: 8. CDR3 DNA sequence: TGTGCCAGCAGCCCACGGACTAGCCTTCCCTACAATGAGCAGTTCTTC. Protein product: CASSPRTSLPYNEQFF.

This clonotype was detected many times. CDR3 bases: TGCGCCAGCAGCTTGATCGGCGGCAACTCTGGGGCCAACGTCCTGACTTTC. This translates into CASSLIGGNSGANVLTF. This chain joins TRBV5-1 and TRBJ2-6; the D is unclear. In germline, CDR1 is SGHRS, CDR2 YFSETQ. The germline V and J ends were trimmed by 1 base and 0 bases, with 11 bases remaining between them. The CDR3 runs 17 residues.

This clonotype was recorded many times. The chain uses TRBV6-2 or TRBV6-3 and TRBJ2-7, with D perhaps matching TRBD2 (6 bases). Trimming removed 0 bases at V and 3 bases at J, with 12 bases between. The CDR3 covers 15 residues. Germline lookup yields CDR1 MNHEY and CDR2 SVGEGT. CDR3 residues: CASSYSTGTFYEQYF. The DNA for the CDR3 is TGTGCCAGCAGTTACTCGACGGGGACTTTCTACGAGCAGTACTTC.

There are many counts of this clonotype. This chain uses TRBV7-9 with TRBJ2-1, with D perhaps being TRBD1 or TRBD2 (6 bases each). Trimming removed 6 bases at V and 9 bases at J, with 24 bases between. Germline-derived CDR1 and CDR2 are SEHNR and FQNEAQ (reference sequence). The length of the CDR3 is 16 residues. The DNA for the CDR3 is TGTGCCAGCAGACGTACAGGGTTACGGGGAGGCGGTGAGCAGTTCTTC. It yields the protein CASRRTGLRGGGEQFF.